A single sample gave rise to the 8 T cell receptor beta chains below, sequenced in a study of cytomegalovirus exposure and HLA in healthy donors. PCR used 60 Vbeta primers and 13 Jbeta primers. Clones were sequenced by immunoSEQ multiplex PCR, and TCRdb holds only the in-frame ones, with some missing. The data show more than 150,000 clones, with less than 90% seen just once and around 0.25% held by the top ten. The specimen was PBMCs. The receptors here all came from a girl in the first two years of life in good health and CMV-seronegative.

The J gene is TRBJ2-7, the V gene TRBV5-1; 13 nucleotides match TRBD2. The V gene's germline CDR1 is SGHRS and CDR2 YFSETQ. V trimming: 3 bases; J trimming: 5 bases; junction bases outside the gene matches: 8. CDR3 size: 16 residues. The CDR3 sequence: CASSSGLAGVVNEQYF. CDR3 nucleotide sequence: TGCGCCAGCAGCTCCGGACTAGCGGGAGTGGTAAACGAGCAGTACTTC.

The chain recombines TRBV6-5 with TRBJ2-5; maybe TRBD1 (7 bases). CDR1 and CDR2 from the germline V gene are MNHEY and SVGAGI. This CDR3 is built from 16 residues. V was clipped by 4 bases and J by 0 bases, with 15 bases between them. CDR3 in amino acids: CASSSQGGPDQETQYF. The CDR3 DNA reads as TGTGCCAGCAGTTCTCAGGGGGGACCCGACCAAGAGACCCAGTACTTC.

The V gene is TRBV15, the J gene TRBJ1-4; 10 bases match TRBD1. Germline assignment: CDR1 LNHNV and CDR2 YYDKDF (reference sequence). This CDR3 comprises 15 residues. Trimming at V came to 5 bases and at J to 5 bases, leaving 5 bases not matched to a gene. The CDR3 here is CATSSWDRGNEKLFF. CDR3 sequence (DNA): TGTGCCACCAGCTCATGGGACAGGGGAAATGAAAAACTGTTTTTT.

The chain links TRBV11-2 to TRBJ2-5, with 12 positions matching TRBD2. Per the germline V gene, CDR1 is SGHAT and CDR2 is FQNNGV. After removal of 5 bases from V and 4 bases from J, the junction contained 2 bases not matched to a gene. The CDR3 is 14 amino acids. The CDR3 DNA is TGTGCCAGCAGCCGACTAGCGGGGGCAGAGACCCAGTACTTC. Protein: CASSRLAGAETQYF.

V is TRBV18 and J is TRBJ1-1; TRBD1 might be the D (6 bases). Trimming took 2 bases from V and 4 from J, leaving 14 bases between them. The CDR3 spans 15 residues. Germline lookup yields CDR1 KGHSH and CDR2 LQKENI. CDR3 loop: CASSPIGGGGTEAFF. CDR3 in DNA: TGTGCCAGCTCACCAATAGGGGGGGGAGGCACTGAAGCTTTCTTT.

This chain links TRBV7-3 with TRBJ1-1, with D unclear. This CDR3 is built from 15 residues. The germline gives CDR1 SGHTA, CDR2 FQGTGA. V dropped 1 base and J dropped 0 bases, with 9 bases sitting between them. The DNA of the CDR3 is TGTGCCAGCAGCTTAAATCAGGTCATGAACACTGAAGCTTTCTTT. It is translated as CASSLNQVMNTEAFF.

This chain connects TRBV4-3 to TRBJ2-2, with a weak D call TRBD2 (5 bases). Trimming took off 0 bases at V and 1 base at J, with 6 bases between the two ends. Germline lookup yields CDR1 LGHNA and CDR2 YSLEER. The CDR3 spans 15 residues. CDR3 region: CASSQESGNTGELFF. Written as DNA, the CDR3 is TGCGCCAGCAGCCAAGAAAGCGGGAACACCGGGGAGCTGTTTTTT.

Of note for this clone: Other DNA sequences in the sample encode the same CDR3. The gene calls are TRBV7-9 and TRBJ1-4, with a possible D match to TRBD1 (6 bases). The CDR3 has 14 residues. V gave up 5 bases and J gave up 7 bases, with 14 bases separating them. Germline V gives CDR1 SEHNR, CDR2 FQNEAQ (reference sequence). The CDR3 region is CASSQQGLGEKLFF. In DNA form, the CDR3 reads TGTGCCAGCAGCCAACAGGGCTTGGGTGAAAAACTGTTTTTT.